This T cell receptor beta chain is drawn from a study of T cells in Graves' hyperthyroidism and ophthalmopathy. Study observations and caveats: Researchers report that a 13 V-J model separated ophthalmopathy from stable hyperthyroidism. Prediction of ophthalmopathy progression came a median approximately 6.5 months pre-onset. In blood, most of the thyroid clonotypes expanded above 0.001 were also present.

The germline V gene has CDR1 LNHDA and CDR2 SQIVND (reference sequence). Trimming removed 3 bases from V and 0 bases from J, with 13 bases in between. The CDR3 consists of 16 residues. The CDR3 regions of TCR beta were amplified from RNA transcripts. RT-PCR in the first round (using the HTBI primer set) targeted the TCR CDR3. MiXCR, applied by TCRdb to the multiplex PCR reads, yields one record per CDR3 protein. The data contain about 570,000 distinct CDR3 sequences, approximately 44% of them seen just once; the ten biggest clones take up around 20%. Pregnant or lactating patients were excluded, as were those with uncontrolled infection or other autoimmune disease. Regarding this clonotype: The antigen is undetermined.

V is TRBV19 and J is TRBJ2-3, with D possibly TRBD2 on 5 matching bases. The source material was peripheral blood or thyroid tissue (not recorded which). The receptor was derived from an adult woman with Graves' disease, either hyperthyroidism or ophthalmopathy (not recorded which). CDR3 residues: CASSIRGSGSTDTQYF. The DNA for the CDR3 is TGTGCCAGTAGTATCCGAGGGAGCGGAAGCACAGATACGCAGTATTTT.